Sequencing of this T cell receptor beta chain was carried out in a study of T-cell reconstitution after alpha-beta-depleted transplantation in children. Study-level results: Several hundred expanded graft clones reportedly supplied alpha-beta T cells about two months after transplant. Counts and diversity of T cells one year after transplant came mostly from newly produced T cells.

TCRbeta library preparation incorporated unique molecular identifiers. From the PCR reads, TCRdb called clonotypes with MiXCR, one entry per CDR3 protein. The sample lists about 420,000 distinct CDR3 sequences, under 20% occurring once. The CDR3 is 15 amino acids. Unmatched junction bases numbered 9, after V lost 5 bases and J lost 7 bases. CDR1 and CDR2 (germline): WNHNN, SYGVQD (reference sequence). A few counts support this clonotype. What it binds is unknown. The rearrangement uses TRBV10-1 and TRBJ2-1; 9 nucleotides line up with TRBD1. This specimen consisted of PBMCs, mostly from graft donor cells, obtained 360 days after TCRalphabeta/CD19-depleted stem cell transplant. The sequence was collected from a boy in the first two years of life who had a stem cell transplant for Wiskott-Aldrich syndrome, so the T cells may come from the graft donor. The CDR3 region has the DNA TGCGCCAGCAGTTCCCACAGGGGGCTCCCGAATGAGCAGTTCTTC. Residues: CASSSHRGLPNEQFF.